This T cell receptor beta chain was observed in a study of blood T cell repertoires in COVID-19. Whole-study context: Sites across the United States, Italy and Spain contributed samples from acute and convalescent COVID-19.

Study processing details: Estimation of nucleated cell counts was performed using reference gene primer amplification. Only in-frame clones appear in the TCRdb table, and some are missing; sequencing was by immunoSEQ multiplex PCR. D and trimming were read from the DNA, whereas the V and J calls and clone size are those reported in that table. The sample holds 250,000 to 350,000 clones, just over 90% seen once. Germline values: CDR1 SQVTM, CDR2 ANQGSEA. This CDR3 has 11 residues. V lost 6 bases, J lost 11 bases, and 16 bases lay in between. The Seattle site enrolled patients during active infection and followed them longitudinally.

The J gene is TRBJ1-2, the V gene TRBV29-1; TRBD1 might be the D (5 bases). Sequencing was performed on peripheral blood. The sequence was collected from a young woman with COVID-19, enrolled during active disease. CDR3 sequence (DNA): TGCAGCGTCGCCACTTGGAGGGGTTACACCTTC. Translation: CSVATWRGYTF.